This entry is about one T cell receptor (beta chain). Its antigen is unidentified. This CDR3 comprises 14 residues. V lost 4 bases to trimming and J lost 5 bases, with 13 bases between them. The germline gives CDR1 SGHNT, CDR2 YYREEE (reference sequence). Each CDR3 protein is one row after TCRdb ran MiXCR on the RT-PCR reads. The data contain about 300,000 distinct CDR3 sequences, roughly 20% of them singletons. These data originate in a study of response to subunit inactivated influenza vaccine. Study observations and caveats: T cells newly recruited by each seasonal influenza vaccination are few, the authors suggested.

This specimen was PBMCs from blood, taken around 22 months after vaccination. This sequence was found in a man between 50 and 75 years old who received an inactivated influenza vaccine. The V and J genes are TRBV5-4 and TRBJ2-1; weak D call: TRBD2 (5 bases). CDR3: CASSQGSGDNEQFF. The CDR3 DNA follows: TGTGCCAGCAGCCAAGGATCCGGGGACAATGAGCAGTTCTTC. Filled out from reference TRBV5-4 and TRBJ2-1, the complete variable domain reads ETGVTQSPTHLIKTRGQQVTLRCSSQSGHNTVSWYQQALGQGPQFIFQYYREEENGRGNFPPRFSGLQFPNYSSELNVNALELDDSALYLCASSQGSGDNEQFFGPGTRLTVL.